These T cell receptor beta chains were read from a single sample in a study of vaccination effects on CD4 cells after COVID-19. The data were produced by immunoSEQ multiplex PCR, yet TCRdb's version contains in-frame clones alone and is incomplete. This sample has more than 30,000 clones, with roughly two thirds found just once. Antigens for these TCRs are unknown. The sample here was CD4+ T cells from PBMCs cultured with HCoV-229E spike peptides, taken before COVID-19 vaccination. Every receptor here comes from a human donor who received a COVID-19 vaccine. Both conserved end residues are part of each CDR3. A D gene is named only where the DNA matches it firmly. The size entry is marked missing in some rows and otherwise reads once, few, many or a size class.

size: NA; V: TRBV7-2; J: TRBJ2-3; D: TRBD2; CDR3: CASSYLAGVQGTQYF; DNA: TGTGCCAGCAGCTATCTAGCGGGGGTTCAGGGTACGCAGTATTTT
size: NA; V: TRBV5-4; J: TRBJ2-5; D: NA; CDR3: CASTLRGESGETQYF; DNA: TGTGCCAGCACCCTGCGGGGAGAATCAGGAGAGACCCAGTACTTC
size: NA; V: TRBV5-4; J: TRBJ2-5; D: TRBD2; CDR3: CASSLGDLAGKETQYF; DNA: TGTGCCAGCAGCCTAGGGGACCTAGCGGGGAAAGAGACCCAGTACTTC
size: NA; V: TRBV11-2; J: TRBJ1-2; D: TRBD1; CDR3: CASSWRTGTTPNYGYTF; DNA: TGTGCCAGCAGCTGGCGGACAGGGACCACACCGAACTATGGCTACACCTTC
size: NA; V: TRBV6-1; J: TRBJ1-1; D: NA; CDR3: CASSEIRGGGAFF; DNA: TGTGCCAGCAGTGAAATCAGGGGCGGGGGAGCTTTCTTT
size: NA; V: TRBV18; J: TRBJ2-7; D: NA; CDR3: CASSPLLDSSYEQYF; DNA: TGTGCCAGCTCACCACTTCTCGATAGCTCCTACGAGCAGTACTTC
size: NA; V: TRBV2; J: TRBJ1-2; D: NA; CDR3: CASSQGGGDYGYTF; DNA: TGTGCCAGCAGCCAAGGAGGCGGGGACTATGGCTACACCTTC
size: NA; V: TRBV6-5; J: TRBJ1-2; D: NA; CDR3: CASDTANYGYTF; DNA: TGTGCCAGCGACACCGCCAACTATGGCTACACCTTC
size: few; V: TRBV6-5; J: TRBJ1-1; D: NA; CDR3: CASSQAAGTEAFF; DNA: TGTGCCAGCAGCCAGGCGGCGGGCACTGAAGCTTTCTTT
size: NA; V: TRBV2; J: TRBJ2-7; D: TRBD2; CDR3: CASRLAVVYEQYF; DNA: TGTGCCAGCAGACTAGCGGTAGTCTACGAGCAGTACTTC
size: NA; V: TRBV6-5; J: TRBJ1-2; D: TRBD1; CDR3: CASSTSDRASGYTF; DNA: TGTGCCAGCAGTACTTCTGACAGGGCGAGTGGCTACACCTTC
size: NA; V: TRBV7-9; J: TRBJ1-2; D: NA; CDR3: CASSLDGPGQGYTF; DNA: TGTGCCAGCAGCTTAGATGGGCCAGGGCAGGGCTACACCTTC
size: NA; V: TRBV19; J: TRBJ2-1; D: TRBD2; CDR3: CASRHRGDRNYNEQFF; DNA: TGTGCCAGTAGGCACCGGGGGGATCGAAACTACAATGAGCAGTTCTTC
size: NA; V: TRBV7-9; J: TRBJ1-4; D: TRBD1; CDR3: CASQGDEKLFF; DNA: TGTGCCAGCCAGGGGGATGAAAAACTGTTTTTT
size: NA; V: TRBV30; J: TRBJ1-4; D: NA; CDR3: CAWSGGNEKLFF; DNA: TGTGCCTGGAGTGGGGGGAATGAAAAACTGTTTTTT
size: NA; V: TRBV10-3; J: TRBJ1-1; D: NA; CDR3: CAISGRTANTEAFF; DNA: TGTGCCATCAGTGGCAGGACGGCGAACACTGAAGCTTTCTTT
size: NA; V: TRBV6-2/TRBV6-3; J: TRBJ1-5; D: NA; CDR3: CASSLDGSNQPQHF; DNA: TGTGCCAGCAGTTTGGACGGAAGCAATCAGCCCCAGCATTTT
size: NA; V: TRBV2; J: TRBJ1-6; D: NA; CDR3: CASSASGSSYNSPLHF; DNA: TGTGCCAGCAGTGCTTCGGGCAGCTCCTATAATTCACCCCTCCACTTT
size: NA; V: TRBV6-5; J: TRBJ2-7; D: TRBD1; CDR3: CASRADRGLYEQYF; DNA: TGTGCCAGCAGGGCCGACAGGGGATTATACGAGCAGTACTTC
size: once; V: TRBV28; J: TRBJ2-5; D: TRBD2; CDR3: CASSILRKRETETQYF; DNA: TGTGCCAGCAGCATTTTAAGAAAGCGGGAGACAGAGACCCAGTACTTC
size: NA; V: TRBV28; J: TRBJ2-1; D: TRBD2; CDR3: CASSLPGLVTDKQFF; DNA: TGTGCCAGCAGTTTACCGGGACTAGTTACCGATAAGCAGTTCTTC
size: NA; V: TRBV7-2; J: TRBJ1-2; D: NA; CDR3: CASRGAASYGYTF; DNA: TGTGCCAGCAGAGGGGCAGCATCCTATGGCTACACCTTC
size: NA; V: TRBV4-3; J: TRBJ1-2; D: NA; CDR3: CASSLQGLGQRLGYTF; DNA: TGCGCCAGCAGCCTTCAAGGATTGGGACAAAGGCTAGGCTACACCTTC
size: once; V: TRBV9; J: TRBJ1-4; D: NA; CDR3: CASSVSGGSATNEKLFF; DNA: TGTGCCAGCAGCGTAAGCGGGGGATCTGCAACTAATGAAAAACTGTTTTTT
size: NA; V: TRBV6-1; J: TRBJ2-5; D: NA; CDR3: CASSEDRARETQYF; DNA: TGTGCCAGCAGTGAAGACAGGGCCCGAGAGACCCAGTACTTC
size: NA; V: TRBV6-1; J: TRBJ1-2; D: NA; CDR3: CASSEQGGAGAFYGYTF; DNA: TGTGCCAGCAGTGAACAAGGGGGGGCAGGGGCTTTCTATGGCTACACCTTC
size: NA; V: TRBV28; J: TRBJ2-7; D: NA; CDR3: CASSRLGGAHEQYF; DNA: TGTGCCAGCAGTCGGTTGGGGGGGGCCCACGAGCAGTACTTC
size: NA; V: TRBV7-8; J: TRBJ2-1; D: TRBD2; CDR3: CASRTAGSLGYNEQFF; DNA: TGTGCCAGCAGAACAGCGGGGAGTTTGGGCTACAATGAGCAGTTCTTC
size: NA; V: TRBV19; J: TRBJ2-1; D: TRBD2; CDR3: CASSRRGFNEQFF; DNA: TGTGCCAGTAGTAGGCGGGGGTTCAATGAGCAGTTCTTC
size: NA; V: TRBV7-9; J: TRBJ2-1; D: TRBD2; CDR3: CASSPPSGRSSYNEQFF; DNA: TGTGCCAGCAGCCCCCCTAGCGGGCGGAGCTCCTACAATGAGCAGTTCTTC
size: once; V: TRBV3-1/TRBV3-2; J: TRBJ2-1; D: TRBD1; CDR3: CASSQIQGLEQFF; DNA: TGTGCCAGCAGCCAGATACAGGGGCTTGAGCAGTTCTTC
size: NA; V: TRBV7-8; J: TRBJ1-5; D: NA; CDR3: CASSLAGGAGNQPQHF; DNA: TGTGCCAGCAGCTTAGCGGGGGGGGCGGGCAATCAGCCCCAGCATTTT
size: NA; V: TRBV5-4; J: TRBJ2-2; D: TRBD2; CDR3: CASALAGPAGGELFF; DNA: TGTGCCAGCGCTCTAGCGGGCCCGGCGGGCGGGGAGCTGTTTTTT
size: once; V: TRBV5-1; J: TRBJ1-2; D: TRBD1; CDR3: CASSLGYDRGQGYTF; DNA: TGCGCCAGCAGCTTGGGATACGACAGGGGGCAAGGCTACACCTTC
size: NA; V: TRBV6-6; J: TRBJ2-1; D: TRBD1; CDR3: CASRIPPGQGANEQFF; DNA: TGTGCCAGCAGGATACCACCGGGACAGGGGGCCAATGAGCAGTTCTTC
size: NA; V: TRBV6-1; J: TRBJ2-7; D: NA; CDR3: CASSEWAYEQYF; DNA: TGTGCCAGCAGTGAATGGGCCTACGAGCAGTACTTC
size: NA; V: TRBV28; J: TRBJ2-4; D: TRBD1; CDR3: CASRPGTGVAKNIQYF; DNA: TGTGCCAGCAGGCCAGGGACAGGGGTGGCCAAAAACATTCAGTACTTC
size: NA; V: TRBV6-5; J: TRBJ2-2; D: NA; CDR3: CASSYSPAGELFF; DNA: TGTGCCAGCAGTTACTCGCCGGCCGGGGAGCTGTTTTTT
size: NA; V: TRBV7-3; J: TRBJ1-1; D: NA; CDR3: CASSLSFRDTEAFF; DNA: TGTGCCAGCAGCCTCTCCTTCCGGGACACTGAAGCTTTCTTT
size: NA; V: TRBV29-1; J: TRBJ1-2; D: NA; CDR3: CSVEVRLGGYTF; DNA: TGCAGCGTTGAGGTGCGGCTCGGGGGCTACACCTTC
size: NA; V: TRBV5-1; J: TRBJ2-1; D: NA; CDR3: CASSLEGLGVFF; DNA: TGCGCCAGCAGCTTGGAGGGCCTTGGGGTGTTCTTC
size: NA; V: TRBV7-8; J: TRBJ2-7; D: NA; CDR3: CASSLDGTDQYF; DNA: TGTGCCAGCAGCTTAGATGGAACGGATCAGTACTTC
size: NA; V: TRBV5-6; J: TRBJ1-1; D: NA; CDR3: CASSLNAGFRITEAFF; DNA: TGTGCCAGCAGCTTGAACGCAGGGTTTCGCATCACTGAAGCTTTCTTT
size: NA; V: TRBV30; J: TRBJ1-4; D: NA; CDR3: CAWSPQEKLFF; DNA: TGTGCCTGGAGCCCTCAGGAAAAACTGTTTTTT
size: NA; V: TRBV9; J: TRBJ2-2; D: TRBD2; CDR3: CASSEGLAPTGELFF; DNA: TGTGCCAGCAGCGAAGGACTAGCGCCCACCGGGGAGCTGTTTTTT